The sample holds many counts of the clone carrying this T cell receptor (beta chain). Its antigen is not identified. The sample originates from a study of T cells after yellow fever vaccination. UMIs and a universal primer site were added when TCR cDNA was made by 5'RACE template switching. TCRdb passed the 5' RACE reads through MiXCR, listing each CDR3 protein once. Found here are about 300,000 distinct CDR3 sequences, roughly 9% of them singletons; the top ten hold approximately 3.5%. General study findings and limits: A small share of clonotypes appeared in both CD4 and CD8 compartments. Post-booster reappearance was seen for most primary-vaccination clones (about 95% CD4, 75% to 90% CD8).

Trimming took 5 bases from V and 5 from J, leaving 12 bases between them. This CDR3 region has 13 residues. Germline-derived CDR1 and CDR2 are SGHTA and FQGTGA. The V and J genes are TRBV7-3 and TRBJ1-1; no reliable D call. Sample: CD4+ T cells sorted from PBMCs, taken 5 days after the yellow fever booster vaccination. This TCR was sampled from a man aged 18 to 30 who received the YFV17D yellow fever vaccine. The CDR3 protein is CASSPTWGTEAFF. DNA for the CDR3: TGTGCCAGCAGCCCTACGTGGGGTACTGAAGCTTTCTTT.